The rows below give T cell receptor beta chains drawn from one sample of a study of blood T cell repertoires in COVID-19. The assay was immunoSEQ multiplex PCR, and TCRdb's table has in-frame clones only and misses some. In the table there are fewer than 300,000 clones, roughly 92% of which are singletons. The material sequenced was peripheral blood. The receptors were gathered from a woman in her twenties or thirties with COVID-19, enrolled during active disease. The CDR3 runs from the conserved cysteine through the conserved F or W. D genes are given only for firm matches. Size values are once, few and many counts, or a class for expanded clones, and some rows have none.

J gene | V gene | D gene | clone size | CDR3 DNA | CDR3 protein
TRBJ1-6 | TRBV11-2 | TRBD1 | NA | TGTGCCAGCAGCTCAACCGGGACAGGGTCGAATTCACCCCTCCACTTT | CASSSTGTGSNSPLHF
TRBJ2-5 | TRBV5-1 | NA | once | TGCGCCAGCAGCTTGGCCGGAGGGACTCGAGGAGAGACCCAGTACTTC | CASSLAGGTRGETQYF
TRBJ1-4 | TRBV19 | NA | NA | TGTGCCAGTAACCAGGACAGAACTAATGAAAAACTGTTTTTT | CASNQDRTNEKLFF
TRBJ2-3 | TRBV7-2 | NA | NA | TGTGCCAGCAGCTTAGCGGTAGCGGATACGCAGTATTTT | CASSLAVADTQYF
TRBJ1-4 | TRBV28 | TRBD1 | once | TGTGCCAGCAGTTCCCCCGGGACAGGGGGCCTAACTAATGAAAAACTGTTTTTT | CASSSPGTGGLTNEKLFF
TRBJ1-2 | TRBV7-8 | TRBD1 | NA | TGTGCCAGCAGCTCCTCGGGACAGGGGGTTAACTATGGCTACACCTTC | CASSSSGQGVNYGYTF
TRBJ2-5 | TRBV11-2 | TRBD2 | NA | TGTGCCAGCAGCTTACCGCTAGCGGGACCCCCCTCGTACCAAGAGACCCAGTACTTC | CASSLPLAGPPSYQETQYF
TRBJ1-1 | TRBV3-1/TRBV3-2 | NA | NA | TGTGCCAGCAGCCAAGATAGTACAGGGAACACTGAAGCTTTCTTT | CASSQDSTGNTEAFF
TRBJ1-2 | TRBV6-5 | NA | NA | TGTGCCAGCAGTTACTCGGTAACGGGTGATTATGGCTACACCTTC | CASSYSVTGDYGYTF
TRBJ2-1 | TRBV19 | NA | few | TGTGCCAGTAGTAAGGCCGGGGAGCGCTCCTACAATGAGCAGTTCTTC | CASSKAGERSYNEQFF
TRBJ2-5 | TRBV4-2 | NA | NA | TGTGCCAGCAGCCCTGTCCTCCAAGAGACCCAGTACTTC | CASSPVLQETQYF
TRBJ1-1 | TRBV10-1 | TRBD1 | NA | TGCGCCAGCAGTGAGTTACAGGGGGCTAACACTGAAGCTTTCTTT | CASSELQGANTEAFF
TRBJ2-7 | TRBV4-1 | NA | few | TGCGCCAGCAGCCAAGACCACGGGATGTCCTACGAGCAGTACTTC | CASSQDHGMSYEQYF
TRBJ2-1 | TRBV19 | TRBD2 | NA | TGTGCCAGTAGTATAGACTCTCTAGCGGGAGGGGTAGTCTACAATGAGCAGTTCTTC | CASSIDSLAGGVVYNEQFF
TRBJ1-1 | TRBV29-1 | NA | NA | TGCAGCGTTTTACCAAACAGTAACACTGAAGCTTTCTTT | CSVLPNSNTEAFF
TRBJ1-1 | TRBV6-4 | NA | once | TGTGCCAGCAGTGACGGGGGGACTGAAGCTTTCTTT | CASSDGGTEAFF
TRBJ2-7 | TRBV9 | NA | NA | TGTGCCAGCAGCGTAGGAGGAGACAGTGTTTTCCACGAGCAGTACTTC | CASSVGGDSVFHEQYF
TRBJ2-7 | TRBV5-1 | TRBD2 | NA | TGCGCCAGCAGCTTGGACCGAGTAGCGGGAGGGGACGAGCAGTACTTC | CASSLDRVAGGDEQYF
TRBJ2-3 | TRBV24-1 | TRBD2 | once | TGTGCCACCAGTGCCGCCGGGACTAGCGGGAGAACGGCAGATACGCAGTATTTT | CATSAAGTSGRTADTQYF
TRBJ1-2 | TRBV29-1 | NA | NA | TGCAGCGTTGACACCACTCTAGCCTATGGCTACACCTTC | CSVDTTLAYGYTF
TRBJ2-3 | TRBV7-6 | NA | NA | TGTGCCAGCAGCTCTCACCGGGACACCACAGATACGCAGTATTTT | CASSSHRDTTDTQYF
TRBJ1-1 | TRBV18 | NA | NA | TGTGCCAGCTCACCCCCTTTAGGGGGCACTGAAGCTTTCTTT | CASSPPLGGTEAFF